This T cell receptor (beta chain) was documented in a study of blood T cell repertoires in COVID-19. The table lists this clone with a few counts. In the authors' methods: Estimation of nucleated cell counts was performed using reference gene primer amplification. Clones were read by immunoSEQ multiplex PCR, and TCRdb kept only the in-frame ones, dropping some. V, J and clone size reflect that table, while D and trimming were determined from the DNA. The sample contains roughly 410,000 clones, around 87% of which appear only once. Germline V lookup: CDR1 MGHDK, CDR2 SYGVNS. The CDR3 sequence is 13 residues long. Trimming took 8 bases from V and 8 from J; bases not matched to a gene: 6.

The sequence was obtained from a woman in her fifties or sixties with COVID-19, enrolled during active disease. The chain uses TRBV25-1 and TRBJ1-6; 7 bases agree with TRBD1. The specimen was peripheral blood. The CDR3 nucleotides are TGTGCCAGCTCCGAGACAGGGCATTCACCCCTCCACTTT. Protein sequence: CASSETGHSPLHF.